The clone carrying this TCR beta chain came up once. The data derive from a study of control samples from healthy donors and cancer patients. Assay used: immunoSEQ multiplex PCR; TCRdb lists only in-frame clones, some missing. The sample holds about 90,000 clones, over 85% seen once. CDR1 GTSNPN and CDR2 SVGIG come from the germline V gene (reference sequence). Losses at the gene ends were 3 bases for V and 2 bases for J; bases not matched to a gene: 10. This CDR3 is built from 16 residues. The material sequenced was blood. This clonotype was sampled from a woman under 40 in good health. The rearrangement joins TRBV30 to TRBJ1-1, with 9 bases matching TRBD1. The CDR3 here is CAWSFPGQGKNTEAFF. DNA for the CDR3: TGTGCCTGGAGCTTCCCGGGACAGGGTAAAAACACTGAAGCTTTCTTT.